This T cell receptor (beta chain) was sequenced in a study of cytomegalovirus exposure and HLA in healthy donors. The study, taken as a whole, reports: Later analysis showed TCR association rates varying by HLA locus, highest for DRB1 and lowest for HLA-C. An analysis was carried out at a later point. It showed that HLA-associated TCR beta chains were more clonally expanded than equally common non-associated chains. Cytomegalovirus status, reportedly, was diagnosed with high specificity and sensitivity by the classifier.

The PCR had 60 Vbeta and 13 Jbeta primers. Sequencing was performed with immunoSEQ multiplex PCR; in TCRdb, only in-frame clones are kept and a portion is missing. The profile covers some 150,000 clones, with over 60% appearing a single time and 2.8% taken by the ten largest. Points on this clone: As yet, its antigen is unknown.

CDR3 length: 16 amino acids. CDR1 is SGDLS, CDR2 YYNGEE, per germline. V was trimmed by 0 bases and J by 0 bases, leaving 9 bases between them. The J gene is TRBJ2-2, the V gene TRBV9, with a weak D call TRBD2 (6 bases). This sequence originates from a woman in her twenties or thirties in good health and CMV-seronegative. Sequenced sample: PBMCs. The CDR3 coding sequence is TGTGCCAGCAGCGTAGATGGGGGGTCGAACACCGGGGAGCTGTTTTTT. Translating it yields CASSVDGGSNTGELFF.